Below are 24 T cell receptor beta chains sequenced from a single sample in a study of OX40 agonist ivuxolimab in advanced cancers. Here immunoSEQ multiplex PCR was the method, and the copy in TCRdb shows in-frame clones only, minus some. The sample lists about 98,000 clones, about 85% occurring once. The starting material was CD4+ or CD8+ T cells sorted from blood, obtained in a trial of the OX40 agonist ivuxolimab. The receptors stem from an adult with an advanced solid tumor such as melanoma, head and neck, liver or kidney cancer.

The rearrangement uses TRBV19 and TRBJ1-5, with D possibly TRBD1 on 5 matching bases. Trimming cost V 9 bases and J 3 bases, with 12 bases left between them. Germline V CDR1 and CDR2: LNHDA, SQIVND (reference sequence). CDR3 size: 13 residues. CDR3 region: CASEDKYNQPQHF. CDR3 in DNA: TGTGCCAGCGAGGACAAATACAATCAGCCCCAGCATTTT.

This chain uses TRBV2 with TRBJ1-2; 7 bases match TRBD1. The germline V gene has CDR1 SNHLY and CDR2 FYNNEI. Trimming took 2 bases from V and 4 from J; bases not matched to a gene: 4. The CDR3 contains 14 residues. The CDR3 DNA sequence: TGTGCCAGCAGTGAAAAGGGGGCTGGCTATGGCTACACCTTC. It encodes CASSEKGAGYGYTF.

Remarks on this clone: This sample also contains other DNA sequences that code for the same CDR3. This chain uses TRBV30 with TRBJ2-3; D is perhaps TRBD1 (6 bases). This CDR3 is 14 amino acids long. V dropped 0 bases and J dropped 1 base, with 8 bases sitting between them. The germline V gene encodes CDR1 GTSNPN and CDR2 SVGIG (reference sequence). This CDR3 is CAWSVQGGTDTQYF. CDR3 bases: TGTGCCTGGAGTGTACAGGGAGGCACAGATACGCAGTATTTT.

The chain combines TRBV2 with TRBJ2-5, with TRBD1 as a possible D gene (6 bases). The CDR3 is 13 amino acids. The germline gives CDR1 SNHLY, CDR2 FYNNEI. The V end lost 8 bases, the J end lost 5 bases, and 15 bases lay between the germline ends. Here the CDR3 reads CASGEQGQETQYF. CDR3 nucleotides: TGTGCCAGCGGGGAACAGGGTCAGGAGACCCAGTACTTC. Based on the CDR3 plus reference TRBV2 and TRBJ2-5, the full variable domain is EPEVTQTPSHQVTQMGQEVILRCVPISNHLYFYWYRQILGQKVEFLVSFYNNEISEKSEIFDDQFSVERPDGSNFTLKIRSTKLEDSAMYFCASGEQGQETQYFGPGTRLLVL.

This chain joins TRBV28 and TRBJ1-2; D not resolved. Germline CDR1 is MDHEN and CDR2 is SYDVKM. Deletions cut 6 bases from V and 3 bases from J, with 8 bases between. The CDR3 sequence is 12 residues long. The CDR3 DNA sequence: TGTGCCAGCAGCTTCCAGTACTATGGCTACACCTTC. Its translation is CASSFQYYGYTF.

The sample holds a few counts of this clone. V gene TRBV7-2 combines with J gene TRBJ2-2, with TRBD2 matching 14 bases. There are 19 residues in the CDR3. Germline CDR1 reads SGHTA; CDR2 reads FQGNSA. The V gene end was trimmed by 5 bases and the J gene end by 3 bases; junction bases not matched to a gene: 11. The DNA for the CDR3 is TGTGCCAGCAGCCCCCGGGGGGGGACTAGCGGGAGTCACACCGGGGAGCTGTTTTTT. Residues: CASSPRGGTSGSHTGELFF.

The chain employs TRBV19 and TRBJ1-1; 8 nucleotides match TRBD1. The germline CDR1 and CDR2 sequences are LNHDA and SQIVND (reference sequence). With 5 bases clipped from V and 1 base from J, the junction kept 6 bases outside the gene matches. The CDR3 runs to 15 residues. In DNA form, the CDR3 reads TGTGCCAGTAGTCTACAAACAGGGGGGAACACTGAAGCTTTCTTT. It translates to CASSLQTGGNTEAFF. Full variable domain (missing parts from reference TRBV19 and TRBJ1-1): DGGITQSPKYLFRKEGQNVTLSCEQNLNHDAMYWYRQDPGQGLRLIYYSQIVNDFQKGDIAEGYSVSREKKESFPLTVTSAQKNPTAFYLCASSLQTGGNTEAFFGQGTRLTVV.

The chain uses TRBV5-1 and TRBJ2-3, with D possibly being TRBD1 or TRBD2 (7 bases each). Trimming stripped 4 bases from V and 5 bases from J, with 20 bases between. This CDR3 region has 16 residues. Germline-derived CDR1 and CDR2 are SGHRS and YFSETQ. The CDR3 is CASSVGQAGVRDTQYF. As DNA, the CDR3 is TGCGCCAGCAGCGTAGGACAGGCGGGGGTGAGAGATACGCAGTATTTT.

The chain's CDR3 is CASKLGFFSYEQYF. The CDR3 nucleotides are TGTGCCAGTAAGCTTGGCTTCTTCTCCTACGAGCAGTACTTC. This chain connects TRBV2 to TRBJ2-5; D remains ambiguous. The DNA end is more similar to TRBJ2-7, so the J call may be wrong. This CDR3 has 14 amino acids. Looked up from germline, CDR1 is SNHLY and CDR2 is FYNNEI.

This chain joins TRBV29-1 and TRBJ2-1; TRBD2 agrees at 9 bases. This CDR3 comprises 14 residues. Germline V gene lookup returns CDR1 SQVTM and CDR2 ANQGSEA. The V gene end was trimmed by 3 bases and the J gene end by 8 bases; junction bases not matched to a gene: 8. CDR3 nucleotide sequence: TGCAGCGTTGATGGTCTAGCGGGATTGGATGAGCAGTTCTTC. As protein: CSVDGLAGLDEQFF.

The chain couples TRBV5-4 to TRBJ2-4; 10 bases match TRBD1. The CDR3 is 16 residues long. Germline V gene sequence: CDR1 SGHNT, CDR2 YYREEE (reference sequence). The V gene end was trimmed by 4 bases and the J gene end by 1 base; junction bases not matched to a gene: 5. CDR3 region: CASSTTGGMAKNIQYF. CDR3 DNA: TGTGCCAGCAGCACGACAGGGGGCATGGCCAAAAACATTCAGTACTTC.

This clone was counted a single time. The V call is TRBV19, the J call TRBJ2-5; 11 bases agree with TRBD2. The germline gives CDR1 LNHDA, CDR2 SQIVND (reference sequence). The CDR3 is 16 residues long. Trimming took 9 bases from V and 5 from J; bases not matched to a gene: 14. The CDR3 is CASQLAGDGAAETQYF. DNA for the CDR3: TGTGCCAGCCAACTAGCGGGAGACGGGGCGGCGGAGACCCAGTACTTC.

The chain joins TRBV7-9 to TRBJ2-3; perhaps TRBD1 as D (5 bases). V was trimmed by 6 bases and J by 4 bases, leaving 20 bases between them. The CDR3 covers 16 residues. In germline, CDR1 is SEHNR, CDR2 FQNEAQ (reference sequence). The CDR3 sequence: CASRQGADWRSDTQYF. CDR3 in DNA: TGTGCCAGCAGGCAAGGGGCAGATTGGCGTTCAGATACGCAGTATTTT.

The chain recombines TRBV6-1 with TRBJ2-5, with D possibly TRBD1 on 6 matching bases. The CDR3 totals 16 residues. Germline CDR1 and CDR2: MNHNS and SASEGT. V lost 3 bases and J 4 bases, leaving 18 bases between the germline ends. CDR3 DNA: TGTGCCAGCAGTGAGCCTGGAAGGGGGTGGGGAGAGACCCAGTACTTC. Its protein is CASSEPGRGWGETQYF.

V usage is TRBV7-7 and J usage is TRBJ2-3, with D possibly being TRBD1 (7 bases). Germline V lookup: CDR1 SSHAT, CDR2 FNYEAQ (reference sequence). Trimming left V 5 bases short and J 6 bases short, with 15 bases between. The CDR3 length is 14 residues. The CDR3 loop is CASSPKGAGDTQYF. In nucleotides, the CDR3 is TGTGCCAGCAGCCCCAAGGGGGCGGGGGATACGCAGTATTTT.

The chain recombines TRBV4-2 with TRBJ2-1, with D unresolved. CDR3 length: 11 residues. Trimming stripped 0 bases from V and 9 bases from J, with 3 bases between. Per germline, CDR1 LGHNA and CDR2 YNFKEQ. CDR3 amino acids: CASSQEREQFF. The CDR3 region has the DNA TGTGCCAGCAGCCAAGAACGTGAGCAGTTCTTC.

The chain has TRBV19 and TRBJ2-7; D possibly corresponds to TRBD1 (5 bases). Between the trimmed V and J ends, which lost 1 base and 3 bases, there was a span of 13 bases. The CDR3 is 15 amino acids. CDR1 is LNHDA, CDR2 SQIVND, per germline (reference sequence). For the CDR3, the DNA is TGTGCCAGTAGTATAGCAGGACACGAACTCTACGAGCAGTACTTC. This translates into CASSIAGHELYEQYF. The full variable domain, in which reference TRBV19 and TRBJ2-7 provide the parts outside the CDR3, is DGGITQSPKYLFRKEGQNVTLSCEQNLNHDAMYWYRQDPGQGLRLIYYSQIVNDFQKGDIAEGYSVSREKKESFPLTVTSAQKNPTAFYLCASSIAGHELYEQYFGPGTRLTVT.

The chain couples TRBV5-1 to TRBJ2-3; D gene unclear. Trimming pared 6 bases from V and 0 bases from J, leaving 23 bases between. Germline CDR1 and CDR2: SGHRS and YFSETQ. This CDR3 has 18 amino acids. The CDR3 reads CASTPYPQPASSTDTQYF. The DNA for the CDR3 is TGCGCCAGCACCCCCTACCCCCAACCAGCGTCTAGCACAGATACGCAGTATTTT.

CDR3 sequence reads: CASRFKPAGGITGELFF. The CDR3 DNA reads TGTGCCAGCCGATTTAAGCCAGCGGGAGGGATAACCGGGGAGCTGTTTTTT. The rearrangement uses TRBV27 and TRBJ2-2; 10 bases are a match to TRBD2. CDR3 size: 17 residues. The germline V gene has CDR1 MNHEY and CDR2 SMNVEV (reference sequence). V was clipped by 8 bases and J by 5 bases; unmatched bases: 14.

In this sample, this clone turned up a few times. The J gene is TRBJ1-1, the V gene TRBV19; D is unclear. CDR3 length equals 13 residues. Germline V gene lookup returns CDR1 LNHDA and CDR2 SQIVND (reference sequence). V lost 5 bases and J 0 bases, leaving 7 bases between the germline ends. DNA for the CDR3: TGTGCCAGTAGTGAATCAGTGAACACTGAAGCTTTCTTT. Residues: CASSESVNTEAFF.

This chain joins TRBV2 and TRBJ2-7; D not resolved. V was clipped by 3 bases and J by 0 bases, with 15 bases between them. The CDR3 is made up of 16 amino acids. Per the germline V gene, CDR1 is SNHLY and CDR2 is FYNNEI. The chain's CDR3 is CASSEGRPPSSYEQYF. CDR3 in DNA: TGTGCCAGCAGTGAGGGCAGACCCCCAAGCTCCTACGAGCAGTACTTC. Using reference TRBV2 and TRBJ2-7 for the parts outside the CDR3, the full variable domain is EPEVTQTPSHQVTQMGQEVILRCVPISNHLYFYWYRQILGQKVEFLVSFYNNEISEKSEIFDDQFSVERPDGSNFTLKIRSTKLEDSAMYFCASSEGRPPSSYEQYFGPGTRLTVT.

The chain links TRBV4-3 to TRBJ1-5, with D possibly TRBD1 on 6 matching bases. Per germline, CDR1 LGHNA and CDR2 YSLEER. V lost 4 bases and J lost 2, with 12 bases in between. CDR3 size: 15 residues. The CDR3 loop is CASSLGTKGNQPQHF. CDR3 coding DNA: TGCGCCAGCAGCCTCGGGACAAAAGGCAATCAGCCCCAGCATTTT.

The chain has TRBV7-9 and TRBJ2-7; D possibly corresponds to TRBD2 (5 bases). Trimming took 2 bases from V and 2 from J, leaving 10 bases between them. The CDR3 is 14 amino acids. CDR1 SEHNR and CDR2 FQNEAQ come from the germline V gene (reference sequence). The CDR3 sequence is CASSLHEGPYEQYV. CDR3 sequence (DNA): TGTGCCAGCAGCTTACATGAGGGTCCCTACGAGCAGTACGTC.

The chain employs TRBV30 and TRBJ2-2; the D gene could be TRBD1 or TRBD2 (5 bases each). The CDR3 totals 16 residues. V gave up 4 bases and J gave up 0 bases, with 15 bases separating them. Germline-derived CDR1 and CDR2 are GTSNPN and SVGIG (reference sequence). The CDR3 nucleotides are TGTGCCTGGAAAATGAGGGGAGCACCGAACACCGGGGAGCTGTTTTTT. Its protein product is CAWKMRGAPNTGELFF.